This T cell receptor (beta chain) was sequenced during a study of blood T cells in healthy people across ages. Findings of the study overall: Samples with more naive T cells showed higher observed beta diversity.

Combining a sample-barcoded 5' primer with a J-beta primer mix, a second PCR ran for roughly 7 to 11 cycles. TCRdb processed the 5' RACE reads anew with MiXCR; each CDR3 protein has one entry. The data show 550,000 to 600,000 distinct CDR3 sequences, with approximately 25% seen just once and about 18% held by the top ten. This clonotype was observed many times. What it binds is unknown. This CDR3 spans 13 amino acids. The ends were cut back, 5 bases at V and 1 base at J, with 8 bases in the middle. Germline V gene sequence: CDR1 MNHEY, CDR2 SMNVEV (reference sequence). The sequence was collected from a woman in her 70s in good health. The specimen was blood. The chain recombines TRBV27 with TRBJ2-5, with D tentatively TRBD1 (6 bases). Here the CDR3 reads CASSHRAQETQYF. CDR3 DNA sequence: TGTGCCAGCAGTCACAGGGCCCAAGAGACCCAGTACTTC.